This T cell receptor beta chain originates from a study of sequential checkpoint blockade in melanoma. Across the study: Patients were randomized 1:1 to nivolumab-then-ipilimumab or ipilimumab-then-nivolumab first-line.

The germline gives CDR1 SGDLS, CDR2 YYNGEE. J gave up 0 bases and V 2 bases, and 7 bases lay outside the gene matches. This CDR3 has 16 residues. This sample's treatment: randomized to nivolumab then ipilimumab (arm A) or the reverse (arm B). Patients had received no earlier DNA-damaging chemotherapy. Profiling relied on immunoSEQ multiplex PCR, and the TCRdb table lists in-frame clones only, not all of them. This sample has 20,000 to 25,000 clones, with approximately 80% found just once. The sample consisted of CD8+ T cells sorted from blood (inferred from file names), taken from a patient given nivolumab and ipilimumab in sequence. The chain uses TRBV9 and TRBJ2-7, with TRBD1 matching over 8 bases. This TCR was sampled from a human donor with melanoma. The CDR3 DNA is TGTGCCAGCAGCGTCGGGCGGGACAGGTCCTCCTACGAGCAGTACTTC. It specifies CASSVGRDRSSYEQYF.